Following are 20 T cell receptor beta chains from one sample sequenced in a study of blood T cell repertoires in COVID-19. The protocol was immunoSEQ multiplex PCR, while the TCRdb copy is restricted to in-frame clones and leaves out a portion. The sample has under 300,000 clones; approximately 82% are singletons. The material sequenced was peripheral blood. The origin of the receptors is a man aged 55 to 70 who had recovered from COVID-19.

The chain employs TRBV9 and TRBJ2-5; 8 nucleotides line up with TRBD2. This CDR3 is built from 17 residues. Unmatched junction bases numbered 14, after V lost 2 bases and J lost 5 bases. Germline V gene data show CDR1 as SGDLS and CDR2 as YYNGEE. CDR3 nucleotides: TGTGCCAGCAGCGTTTCCGGGGGGGCGGCTCGGATGGAGACCCAGTACTTC. This encodes CASSVSGGAARMETQYF.

This chain joins TRBV9 and TRBJ2-5, with 7 bases fitting TRBD1. Trimming at V came to 0 bases and at J to 2 bases, leaving 4 bases not matched to a gene. Germline loops: CDR1 SGDLS, CDR2 YYNGEE. This CDR3 comprises 15 residues. In DNA form, the CDR3 reads TGTGCCAGCAGCGTAGATTCGGGACAGCAAGAGACCCAGTACTTC. Translated, it gives CASSVDSGQQETQYF.

This clone was recorded a few times. This chain joins TRBV2 and TRBJ1-2; TRBD1 is a possible D gene (6 bases). The CDR3 totals 14 residues. Germline V gene sequence: CDR1 SNHLY, CDR2 FYNNEI. Trimming took off 0 bases at V and 8 bases at J, with 13 bases between the two ends. CDR3 amino acids: CASSEARTGYGYTF. The CDR3, as DNA: TGTGCCAGCAGTGAAGCGCGCACAGGGTACGGCTACACCTTC.

This chain connects TRBV7-2 to TRBJ2-2, with a weak D call TRBD1 (5 bases). The CDR3 sequence is 15 residues long. Germline V gene lookup returns CDR1 SGHTA and CDR2 FQGNSA. V was cut by 2 bases and J by 6 bases, with 13 bases left in between. The CDR3 nucleotides read TGTGCCAGCAGCTTACAGGGCATTGACGCCGGGGAGCTGTTTTTT. It specifies CASSLQGIDAGELFF.

This clone is a singleton in its sample. The chain combines TRBV6-5 with TRBJ2-1; weak D call: TRBD1 (7 bases). Germline V gives CDR1 MNHEY, CDR2 SVGAGI. Trimming stripped 6 bases from V and 0 bases from J, with 12 bases between. The CDR3 runs to 15 residues. In DNA form, the CDR3 reads TGTGCCAGCAGGGAGGGACAGAGCTCCTACAATGAGCAGTTCTTC. Translating gives CASREGQSSYNEQFF.

The chain recombines TRBV18 with TRBJ1-1; tentative D call: TRBD1 (6 bases). Per germline, CDR1 KGHSH and CDR2 LQKENI. The CDR3 length is 15 residues. The V end was cut by 6 bases, the J end by 0 bases, with 14 bases between. The CDR3 sequence: CASSPDRLMNTEAFF. The CDR3 nucleotides read TGTGCCAGCTCGCCGGACAGACTCATGAACACTGAAGCTTTCTTT.

The CDR3 DNA is TGTGCCAGCAGCTTGTCGCGTAACAATGAGCAGTTCTTC. Translated: CASSLSRNNEQFF. The rearrangement links TRBV5-4 to TRBJ2-1, with unresolved D. CDR3 size: 13 residues. Germline CDR1 reads SGHNT; CDR2 reads YYREEE (reference sequence). Trimming removed 1 base from V and 5 bases from J, with 7 bases in between.

In its sample, this clone was seen a few times. As DNA, the CDR3 is TGTGCCAGCAGCCCCATGGGACTGCAGAACAATCAGCCCCAGCATTTT. Amino acid sequence: CASSPMGLQNNQPQHF. The V gene is TRBV7-6, the J gene TRBJ1-5; D is perhaps TRBD1 (5 bases). The CDR3 consists of 16 residues. V lost 5 bases to trimming and J lost 3 bases, with 17 bases between them. Germline V gene data show CDR1 as SGHVS and CDR2 as FNYEAQ.

The chain joins TRBV4-1 to TRBJ2-1, with TRBD2 identical over 10 bases. The junction had 3 bases not matched to a gene; V was cut back by 3 bases and J by 4 bases. The V gene's germline CDR1 is MGHRA and CDR2 YSYEKL. CDR3 size: 15 residues. The CDR3 loop is CASSQSGRGYNEQFF. The DNA for the CDR3 is TGCGCCAGCAGCCAGAGCGGGAGGGGGTACAATGAGCAGTTCTTC.

The J gene is TRBJ2-3, the V gene TRBV5-1, with 8 nucleotides matching TRBD1. The CDR3 spans 16 residues. With V trimmed by 6 bases and J by 1 base, 10 bases remained unmatched. Per germline, CDR1 SGHRS and CDR2 YFSETQ. CDR3 in amino acids: CASTLAGQGRTDTQYF. The DNA of the CDR3 is TGCGCCAGCACCCTGGCTGGACAGGGCCGCACAGATACGCAGTATTTT.

J is TRBJ2-7 and V is TRBV19; 7 bases map to TRBD1. The CDR3 totals 13 residues. CDR1 and CDR2 (germline): LNHDA, SQIVND (reference sequence). The junction had 3 bases not matched to a gene; V was cut back by 5 bases and J by 2 bases. The CDR3 DNA follows: TGTGCCAGTAGTGTCGGGACAGCCTACGAGCAGTACTTC. As protein: CASSVGTAYEQYF.

The chain joins TRBV3-1 (or the pseudogene TRBV3-2) to TRBJ2-1, with unresolved D. The CDR3 consists of 15 residues. From germline, CDR1 is LGHDT and CDR2 YNNKEL (reference sequence). The ends were cut back, 0 bases at V and 5 bases at J, with 11 bases in the middle. The CDR3, as DNA: TGTGCCAGCAGCCAAGATTTTCAGCGAGACAATGAGCAGTTCTTC. Translating it yields CASSQDFQRDNEQFF.

The CDR3 nucleotides are TGTGCCAGCAGTTACTCAAACCACCAGGGGTTGTCCCTCCACTTT. It encodes CASSYSNHQGLSLHF. The chain links TRBV6-5 to TRBJ1-6, with D tentatively TRBD1 (6 bases). The CDR3 is 15 amino acids. V lost 0 bases to trimming and J lost 14 bases, with 17 bases between them. From germline, CDR1 is MNHEY and CDR2 SVGAGI.

The CDR3 here is CSVDSRGAGIGEQYF. In nucleotides, the CDR3 is TGCAGCGTTGACTCCCGGGGCGCGGGGATTGGGGAGCAGTACTTC. The chain has TRBV29-1 and TRBJ2-7, with a weak D call TRBD2 (6 bases). The CDR3 length is 15 residues. V was cut by 3 bases and J by 7 bases, with 22 bases left in between. Germline values: CDR1 SQVTM, CDR2 ANQGSEA.

Comment on this clone: The sample holds other DNA sequences that translate to the same CDR3. The gene calls are TRBV2 and TRBJ1-5; D uncertain. The V gene's germline CDR1 is SNHLY and CDR2 FYNNEI. There are 13 residues in the CDR3. Trimming took 6 bases from V and 3 from J, leaving 9 bases between them. The DNA for the CDR3 is TGTGCCAGCAGGCGAGAGAACAATCAGCCCCAGCATTTT. This sequence encodes CASRRENNQPQHF.

The J gene is TRBJ2-3, the V gene TRBV28; D not resolved. V dropped 2 bases and J dropped 1 base, with 10 bases sitting between them. CDR1 is MDHEN and CDR2 is SYDVKM in the germline V gene. This CDR3 contains 15 residues. The CDR3 here is CASSLGPAGTDTQYF. In DNA, the CDR3 is TGTGCCAGCAGTTTAGGGCCCGCTGGCACAGATACGCAGTATTTT.

The rearrangement joins TRBV30 to TRBJ1-5; no clear D. V was shortened by 2 bases and J by 4 bases, with 15 bases between the two germline ends. Per germline, CDR1 GTSNPN and CDR2 SVGIG (reference sequence). This CDR3 region has 15 residues. The CDR3 loop is CAWSPRLSGNQPQHF. The CDR3 nucleotides read TGTGCCTGGAGTCCCCGCCTCTCCGGGAATCAGCCCCAGCATTTT.

The chain recombines TRBV30 with TRBJ1-6; the D is unclear. Germline V gene lookup returns CDR1 GTSNPN and CDR2 SVGIG (reference sequence). V lost 3 bases, J lost 8 bases, and 8 bases lay in between. There are 12 residues in the CDR3. The CDR3 protein is CAWRLIDSPLHF. The CDR3 DNA sequence: TGTGCCTGGAGGCTCATAGATTCACCCCTCCACTTT.

V is TRBV14 and J is TRBJ2-3, with 7 bases fitting TRBD2. The CDR3 is 15 residues long. V shed 4 bases, J shed 2 bases, and the junction held 6 bases outside the gene matches. In germline, CDR1 is SGHDN, CDR2 FVKESK. CDR3 bases: TGTGCCAGCAGCCCTATAGCGGGCTCCACAGATACGCAGTATTTT. Protein sequence: CASSPIAGSTDTQYF.

This chain uses TRBV6-5 with TRBJ2-2; no clear D. This CDR3 is built from 11 residues. V was shortened by 6 bases and J by 8 bases, with 7 bases between the two germline ends. From germline, CDR1 is MNHEY and CDR2 SVGAGI. The CDR3 nucleotides are TGTGCCAGCAGATTGAGGGGGGAGCTGTTTTTT. Translated: CASRLRGELFF.